A single sample gave rise to the 14 T cell receptor beta chains below, sequenced in a study of blood T cell repertoires in COVID-19. The table came from immunoSEQ multiplex PCR; TCRdb's copy has only in-frame clones and leaves some out. The sample yields nearly 70,000 clones, nearly 90% seen once. Sequenced: peripheral blood. These receptors came from a woman between 50 and 59 years old with COVID-19, enrolled during active disease.

The V and J genes are TRBV11-2 and TRBJ2-5; D uncertain. The CDR3 covers 12 residues. V dropped 6 bases and J dropped 5 bases, with 10 bases sitting between them. In germline, CDR1 is SGHAT, CDR2 FQNNGV. CDR3 region: CASRIPRETQYF. DNA for the CDR3: TGTGCCAGCAGAATACCCCGGGAGACCCAGTACTTC.

The gene calls are TRBV10-2 and TRBJ2-2, with D maybe TRBD1 (6 bases). CDR3 length: 14 amino acids. CDR1 and CDR2 (germline): WSHSY, SAAADI. V was cut by 6 bases and J by 0 bases, with 8 bases left in between. The CDR3 is CASRRQANTGELFF. CDR3 sequence (DNA): TGCGCCAGCAGGAGACAGGCGAACACCGGGGAGCTGTTTTTT.

The chain is built from TRBV5-5 and TRBJ2-7; TRBD1 matches 9 bases. The CDR3 consists of 15 residues. Looked up from germline, CDR1 is SGHKS and CDR2 is YYEKEE (reference sequence). V gave up 4 bases and J gave up 3 bases; unmatched junction bases: 8. CDR3 protein: CASSPGGTGIYEQYF. The CDR3 region has the DNA TGTGCCAGCAGCCCTGGGGGGACAGGGATCTACGAGCAGTACTTC.

This clone was seen a few times. The chain employs TRBV6-5 and TRBJ1-1, with TRBD1 matching over 8 bases. Germline lookup yields CDR1 MNHEY and CDR2 SVGAGI. Unmatched junction bases numbered 5, after V lost 5 bases and J lost 3 bases. The CDR3 has 14 amino acids. This CDR3 is CASSQGARYTEAFF. CDR3 in DNA: TGTGCCAGCAGTCAGGGGGCGCGGTACACTGAAGCTTTCTTT.

The V gene is TRBV27, the J gene TRBJ2-1; 16 bases match TRBD2. This CDR3 is built from 17 residues. The junction had 5 bases not matched to a gene; V was cut back by 5 bases and J by 4 bases. The germline V gene has CDR1 MNHEY and CDR2 SMNVEV (reference sequence). The CDR3 DNA is TGTGCCAGCAGTCCTGGGACTAGCGGGAGGGTATACAATGAGCAGTTCTTC. Translation gives CASSPGTSGRVYNEQFF.

V and J are TRBV5-1 and TRBJ2-7, with a possible D match to TRBD1 (5 bases). Germline V lookup: CDR1 SGHRS, CDR2 YFSETQ. The V gene lost 0 bases and the J gene lost 2 bases, with 9 bases spanning the gap. The CDR3 consists of 14 residues. CDR3 in amino acids: CASSLGQTAYEQYF. CDR3 nucleotides: TGCGCCAGCAGCTTGGGACAGACAGCCTACGAGCAGTACTTC.

The rearrangement links TRBV19 to TRBJ1-1, with D perhaps matching TRBD1 (6 bases). Germline V lookup: CDR1 LNHDA, CDR2 SQIVND (reference sequence). This CDR3 contains 14 residues. With 6 bases removed from V and 1 base from J, the gap between germline ends came to 12 bases. This CDR3 reads CASSTPGQNTEAFF. CDR3 coding DNA: TGTGCCAGTAGCACTCCGGGACAGAACACTGAAGCTTTCTTT.

The chain joins TRBV10-3 to TRBJ2-3; 13 nucleotides line up with TRBD2. The trim removed 10 bases at V and 6 bases at J, leaving 10 bases unmatched. The CDR3 consists of 15 residues. In germline, CDR1 is ENHRY, CDR2 SYGVKD. CDR3 nucleotide sequence: TGTGCCAGCGCCGGGACTAGCGGGATTGGGGATACGCAGTATTTT. This sequence encodes CASAGTSGIGDTQYF.

A single count supports this clone. The chain joins TRBV5-1 to TRBJ2-5; D perhaps matches TRBD1 (5 bases). Germline values: CDR1 SGHRS, CDR2 YFSETQ. The CDR3 is 13 residues long. Trimming cost V 4 bases and J 4 bases, with 11 bases left between them. The CDR3 sequence: CASSVTGTETQYF. DNA of the CDR3: TGCGCCAGCAGCGTAACAGGAACAGAGACCCAGTACTTC.

The rearrangement links TRBV20-1 to TRBJ2-7, with D tentatively TRBD1 (5 bases). The CDR3 sequence is 11 residues long. From germline, CDR1 is DFQATT and CDR2 SNEGSKA (reference sequence). Between the trimmed V and J ends, which lost 7 bases and 7 bases, there was a span of 14 bases. The CDR3 spells CSVGRVGEQYF. Here the CDR3 DNA reads TGCAGTGTGGGCAGGGTGGGAGAGCAGTACTTC.

This chain uses TRBV19 with TRBJ2-3, with a weak D call TRBD2 (5 bases). CDR3 length: 13 amino acids. The germline V and J ends were trimmed by 6 bases and 4 bases, with 11 bases remaining between them. From germline, CDR1 is LNHDA and CDR2 SQIVND (reference sequence). In DNA form, the CDR3 reads TGTGCCAGTAGCAGAGGAGGACCAGATACGCAGTATTTT. Translation: CASSRGGPDTQYF.

CDR3 amino acids: CASSLYDRQETQYF. In DNA, the CDR3 is TGTGCCAGCAGTTTATACGACAGACAAGAGACCCAGTACTTC. The rearrangement links TRBV28 to TRBJ2-5, with a possible D match to TRBD1 (5 bases). Germline V gene sequence: CDR1 MDHEN, CDR2 SYDVKM. This CDR3 is 14 amino acids long. The V and J ends lost 1 base and 2 bases respectively, with 8 bases between them.

V usage is TRBV24-1 and J usage is TRBJ2-7, with D perhaps matching TRBD1 (6 bases). Germline lookup yields CDR1 KGHDR and CDR2 SFDVKD. Trimming pared 5 bases from V and 5 bases from J, leaving 12 bases between. CDR3 length: 13 residues. The CDR3 coding sequence is TGTGCCACCAGTGGGGGGCACACCAACGAGCAGTACTTC. The encoded protein is CATSGGHTNEQYF.

The rearrangement joins TRBV3-1 (or the pseudogene TRBV3-2) to TRBJ1-4; D possibly corresponds to TRBD1 (5 bases). The germline gives CDR1 LGHDT, CDR2 YNNKEL (reference sequence). This CDR3 has 17 amino acids. V shed 0 bases and J shed 7 bases, with 18 bases lying between them. The CDR3 loop is CASSQDRGTPGFEKLFF. The CDR3 coding sequence is TGTGCCAGCAGCCAAGATCGGGGGACCCCAGGTTTTGAAAAACTGTTTTTT.